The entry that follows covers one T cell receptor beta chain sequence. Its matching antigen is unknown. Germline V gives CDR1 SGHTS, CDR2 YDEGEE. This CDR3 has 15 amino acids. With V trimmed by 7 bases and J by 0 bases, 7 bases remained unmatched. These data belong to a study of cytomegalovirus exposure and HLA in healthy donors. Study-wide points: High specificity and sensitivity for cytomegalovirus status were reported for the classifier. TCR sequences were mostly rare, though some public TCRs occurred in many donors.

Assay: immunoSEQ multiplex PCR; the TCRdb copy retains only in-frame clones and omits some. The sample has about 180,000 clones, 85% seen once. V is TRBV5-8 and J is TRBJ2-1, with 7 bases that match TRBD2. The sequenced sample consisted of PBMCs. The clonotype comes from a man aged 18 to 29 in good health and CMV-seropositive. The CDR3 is CASLSGGSSYNEQFF. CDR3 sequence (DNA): TGTGCCAGCCTCTCCGGGGGGAGCTCCTACAATGAGCAGTTCTTC.